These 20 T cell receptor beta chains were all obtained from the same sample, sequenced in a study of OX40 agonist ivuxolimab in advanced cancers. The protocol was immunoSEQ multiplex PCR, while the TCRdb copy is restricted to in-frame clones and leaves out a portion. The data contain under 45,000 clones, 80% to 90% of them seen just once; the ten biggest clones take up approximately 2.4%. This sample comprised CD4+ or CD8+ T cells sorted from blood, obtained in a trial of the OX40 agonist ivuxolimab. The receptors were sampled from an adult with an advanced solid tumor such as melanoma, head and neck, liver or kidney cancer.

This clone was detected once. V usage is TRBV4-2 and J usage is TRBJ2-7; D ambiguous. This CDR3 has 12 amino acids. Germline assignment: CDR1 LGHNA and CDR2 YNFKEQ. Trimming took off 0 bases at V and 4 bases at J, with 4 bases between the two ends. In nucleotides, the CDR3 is TGTGCCAGCAGCCAAGATATTTACGAGCAGTACTTC. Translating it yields CASSQDIYEQYF.

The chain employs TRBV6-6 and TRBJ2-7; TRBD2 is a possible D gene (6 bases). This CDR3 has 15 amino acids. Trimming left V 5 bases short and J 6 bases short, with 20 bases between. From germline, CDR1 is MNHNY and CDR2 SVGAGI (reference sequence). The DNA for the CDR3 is TGTGCCAGCAGTCTACTGGCGGAGGGCCTGTCCGAGCAGTACTTC. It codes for CASSLLAEGLSEQYF.

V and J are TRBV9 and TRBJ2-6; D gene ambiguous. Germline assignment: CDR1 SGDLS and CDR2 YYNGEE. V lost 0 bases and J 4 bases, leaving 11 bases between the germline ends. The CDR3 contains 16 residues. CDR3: CASSVGPAAGANVLTF. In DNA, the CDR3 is TGTGCCAGCAGCGTAGGTCCTGCCGCAGGGGCCAACGTCCTGACTTTC.

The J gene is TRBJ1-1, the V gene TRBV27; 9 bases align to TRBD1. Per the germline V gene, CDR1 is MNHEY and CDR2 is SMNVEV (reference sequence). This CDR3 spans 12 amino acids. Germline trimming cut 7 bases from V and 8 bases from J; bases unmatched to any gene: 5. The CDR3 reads CASIAGTGEAFF. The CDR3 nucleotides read TGTGCCAGCATTGCCGGGACAGGGGAAGCTTTCTTT.

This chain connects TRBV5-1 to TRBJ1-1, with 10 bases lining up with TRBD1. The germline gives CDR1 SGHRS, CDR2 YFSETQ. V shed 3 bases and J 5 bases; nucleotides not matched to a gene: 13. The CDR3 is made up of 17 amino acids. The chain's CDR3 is CASSSLDRGRRNTEAFF. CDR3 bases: TGCGCCAGCAGCTCTTTAGACAGGGGGCGCAGGAATACTGAAGCTTTCTTT.

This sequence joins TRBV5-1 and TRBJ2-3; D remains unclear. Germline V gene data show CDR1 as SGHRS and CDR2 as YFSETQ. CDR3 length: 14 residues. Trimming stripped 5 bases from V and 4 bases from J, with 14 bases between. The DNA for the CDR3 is TGCGCCAGCAGGGATTCCTCCGTTGCAGATACGCAGTATTTT. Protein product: CASRDSSVADTQYF.

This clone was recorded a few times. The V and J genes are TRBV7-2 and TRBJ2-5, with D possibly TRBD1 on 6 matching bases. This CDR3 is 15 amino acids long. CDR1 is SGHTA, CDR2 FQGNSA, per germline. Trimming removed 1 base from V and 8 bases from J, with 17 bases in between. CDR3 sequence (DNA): TGTGCCAGCAGCTTAGGTCAGGGGAGTAAGAGAACCCAGTACTTC. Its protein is CASSLGQGSKRTQYF.

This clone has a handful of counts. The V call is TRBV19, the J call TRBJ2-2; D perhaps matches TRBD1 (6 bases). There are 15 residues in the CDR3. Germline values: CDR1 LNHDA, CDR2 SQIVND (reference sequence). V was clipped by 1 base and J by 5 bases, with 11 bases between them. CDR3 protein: CASSIGQGLTGELFF. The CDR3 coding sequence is TGTGCCAGTAGTATAGGGCAGGGGTTAACCGGGGAGCTGTTTTTT.

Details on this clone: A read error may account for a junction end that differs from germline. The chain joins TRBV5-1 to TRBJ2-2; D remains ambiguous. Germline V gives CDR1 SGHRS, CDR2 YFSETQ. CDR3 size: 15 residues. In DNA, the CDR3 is TGCGCCAGCCGCTTGGTCGCTGCGAACACCGGGGAGCTGTTTTTT. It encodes CASRLVAANTGELFF.

CDR3 amino acids: CASSFSSGYEQYF. CDR3 bases: TGTGCCAGCAGCTTCAGTAGCGGCTACGAGCAGTACTTC. The chain joins TRBV7-9 to TRBJ2-7, with D tentatively TRBD2 (6 bases). V shed 3 bases and J shed 3 bases, with 9 bases lying between them. Germline V gives CDR1 SEHNR, CDR2 FQNEAQ (reference sequence). This CDR3 comprises 13 residues.

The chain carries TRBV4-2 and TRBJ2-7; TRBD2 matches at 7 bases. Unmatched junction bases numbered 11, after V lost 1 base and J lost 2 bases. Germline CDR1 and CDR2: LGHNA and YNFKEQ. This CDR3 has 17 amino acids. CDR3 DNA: TGTGCCAGCAGCCAAGCTGTTCGACTAGCAGGAGCCTACGAGCAGTACGTC. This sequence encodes CASSQAVRLAGAYEQYV.

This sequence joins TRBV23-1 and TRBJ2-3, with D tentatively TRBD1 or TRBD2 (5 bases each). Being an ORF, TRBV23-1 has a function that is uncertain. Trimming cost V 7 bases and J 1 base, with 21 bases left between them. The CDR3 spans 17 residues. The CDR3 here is CASTGTDKKPGTDTQYF. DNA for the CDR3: TGCGCCAGCACCGGGACGGACAAGAAACCCGGCACAGATACGCAGTATTTT.

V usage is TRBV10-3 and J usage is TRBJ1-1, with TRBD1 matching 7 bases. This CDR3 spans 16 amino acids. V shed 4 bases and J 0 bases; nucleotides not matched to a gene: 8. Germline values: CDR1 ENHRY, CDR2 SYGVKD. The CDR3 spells CAISVQQGLMNTEAFF. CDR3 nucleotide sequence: TGTGCCATCAGTGTGCAACAGGGGCTTATGAACACTGAAGCTTTCTTT.

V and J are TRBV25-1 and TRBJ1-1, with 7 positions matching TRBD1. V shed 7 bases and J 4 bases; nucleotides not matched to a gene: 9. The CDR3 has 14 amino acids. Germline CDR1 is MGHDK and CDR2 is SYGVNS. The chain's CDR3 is CASTRQGLGTEAFF. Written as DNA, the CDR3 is TGTGCCAGCACACGACAGGGACTAGGCACTGAAGCTTTCTTT.

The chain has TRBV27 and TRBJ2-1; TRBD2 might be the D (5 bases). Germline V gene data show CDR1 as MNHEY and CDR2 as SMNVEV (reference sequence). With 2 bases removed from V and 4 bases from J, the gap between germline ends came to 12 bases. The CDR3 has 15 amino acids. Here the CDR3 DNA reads TGTGCCAGCAGTTTAAGGAGCGGATCTTACAATGAGCAGTTCTTC. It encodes CASSLRSGSYNEQFF.

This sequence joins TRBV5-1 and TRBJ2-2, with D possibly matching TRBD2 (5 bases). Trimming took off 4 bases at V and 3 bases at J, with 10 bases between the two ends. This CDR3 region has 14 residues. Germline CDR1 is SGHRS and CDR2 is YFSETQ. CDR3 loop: CASSRTGDTGELFF. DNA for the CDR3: TGCGCCAGCAGCCGGACCGGGGACACCGGGGAGCTGTTTTTT. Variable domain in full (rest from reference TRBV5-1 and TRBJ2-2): KAGVTQTPRYLIKTRGQQVTLSCSPISGHRSVSWYQQTPGQGLQFLFEYFSETQRNKGNFPGRFSGRQFSNSRSEMNVSTLELGDSALYLCASSRTGDTGELFFGEGSRLTVL.

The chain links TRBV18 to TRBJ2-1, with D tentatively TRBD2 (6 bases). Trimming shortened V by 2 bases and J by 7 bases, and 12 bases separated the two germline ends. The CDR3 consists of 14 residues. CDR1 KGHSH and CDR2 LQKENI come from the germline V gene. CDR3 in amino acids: CASSPGRDRNEQFF. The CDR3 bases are TGTGCCAGCTCACCAGGGCGGGATAGGAATGAGCAGTTCTTC.

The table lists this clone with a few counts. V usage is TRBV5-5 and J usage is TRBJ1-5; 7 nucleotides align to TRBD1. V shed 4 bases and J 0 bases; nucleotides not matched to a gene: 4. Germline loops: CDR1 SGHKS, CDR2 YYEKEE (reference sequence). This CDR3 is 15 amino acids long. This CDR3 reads CASSRTGYSNQPQHF. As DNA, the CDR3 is TGTGCCAGCAGCCGGACAGGATATAGCAATCAGCCCCAGCATTTT.

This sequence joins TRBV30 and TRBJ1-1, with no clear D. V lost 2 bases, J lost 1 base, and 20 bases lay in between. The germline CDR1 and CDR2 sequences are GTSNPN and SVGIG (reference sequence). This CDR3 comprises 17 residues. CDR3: CAWSPIGWLVGNTEAFF. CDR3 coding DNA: TGTGCCTGGAGTCCGATAGGTTGGTTGGTGGGGAACACTGAAGCTTTCTTT.

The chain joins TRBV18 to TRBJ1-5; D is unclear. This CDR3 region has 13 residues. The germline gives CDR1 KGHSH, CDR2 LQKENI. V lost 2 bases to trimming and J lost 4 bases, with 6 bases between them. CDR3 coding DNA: TGTGCCAGCTCACCAGGCTGGAATCAGCCCCAGCATTTT. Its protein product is CASSPGWNQPQHF.